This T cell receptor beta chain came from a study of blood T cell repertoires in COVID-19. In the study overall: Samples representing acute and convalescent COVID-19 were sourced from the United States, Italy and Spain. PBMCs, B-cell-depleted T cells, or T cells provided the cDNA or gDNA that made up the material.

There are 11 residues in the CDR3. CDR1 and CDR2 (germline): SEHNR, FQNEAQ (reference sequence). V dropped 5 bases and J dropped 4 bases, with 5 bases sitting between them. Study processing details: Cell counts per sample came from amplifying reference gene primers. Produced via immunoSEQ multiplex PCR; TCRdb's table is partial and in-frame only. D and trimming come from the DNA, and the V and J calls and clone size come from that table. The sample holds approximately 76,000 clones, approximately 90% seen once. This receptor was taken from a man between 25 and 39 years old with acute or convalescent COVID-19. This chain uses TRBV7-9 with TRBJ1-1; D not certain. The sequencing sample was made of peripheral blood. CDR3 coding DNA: TGTGCCAGCAGCGGCGGCACTGAAGCTTTCTTT. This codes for CASSGGTEAFF.